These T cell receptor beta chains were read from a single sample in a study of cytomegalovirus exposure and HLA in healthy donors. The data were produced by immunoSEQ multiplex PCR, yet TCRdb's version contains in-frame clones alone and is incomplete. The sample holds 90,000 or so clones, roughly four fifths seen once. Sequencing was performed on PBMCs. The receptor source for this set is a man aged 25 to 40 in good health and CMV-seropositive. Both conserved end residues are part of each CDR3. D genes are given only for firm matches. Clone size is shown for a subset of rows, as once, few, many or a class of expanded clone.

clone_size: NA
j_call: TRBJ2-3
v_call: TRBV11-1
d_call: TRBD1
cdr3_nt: TGTGCCAGTTCCGGGACAGGGGGCGATACGCAGTATTTT
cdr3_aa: CASSGTGGDTQYF

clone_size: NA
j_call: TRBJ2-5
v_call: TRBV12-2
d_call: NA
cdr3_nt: TGTGCAAGTCGCTTTTCACCCCCCCGGGACAGGGAATATGAGCAGTACTTC
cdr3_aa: CASRFSPPRDREYEQYF

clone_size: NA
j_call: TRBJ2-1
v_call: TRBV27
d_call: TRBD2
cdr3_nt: TGTGCCAGCAGTTCTCCGGGACTAGTCCTCAATGAGCAGTTCTTC
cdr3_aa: CASSSPGLVLNEQFF

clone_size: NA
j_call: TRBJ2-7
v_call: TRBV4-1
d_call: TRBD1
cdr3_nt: TGCGCCAGCAGCCAGACCGGGACAGGGGAATACGAGCAGTACTTC
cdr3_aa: CASSQTGTGEYEQYF

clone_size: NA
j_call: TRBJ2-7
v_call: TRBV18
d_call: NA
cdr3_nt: TGTGCCAGCTCACCTCAGAACTCCTACGAGCAGTACTTC
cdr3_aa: CASSPQNSYEQYF

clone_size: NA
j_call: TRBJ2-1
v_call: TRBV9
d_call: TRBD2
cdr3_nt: TGTGCCAGCAGCACCGGGGCCCGGGAGGGTCAATCTGAGCAGTTCTTC
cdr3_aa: CASSTGAREGQSEQFF

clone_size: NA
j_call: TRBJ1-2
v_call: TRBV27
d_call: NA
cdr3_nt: TGTGCCAGCGCGACAGGTGTGGGCTATGGCTACACCTTC
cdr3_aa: CASATGVGYGYTF

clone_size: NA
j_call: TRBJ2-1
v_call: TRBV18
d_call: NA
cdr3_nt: TGTGCCAGCTCACCACAGGGACAACAGGATTTCTTC
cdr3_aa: CASSPQGQQDFF

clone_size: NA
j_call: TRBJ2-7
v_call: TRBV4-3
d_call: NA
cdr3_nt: TGCGCCAGCAGCCAAGAGTCCCCAGGGCCATCCTACGAGCAGTACTTC
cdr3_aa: CASSQESPGPSYEQYF

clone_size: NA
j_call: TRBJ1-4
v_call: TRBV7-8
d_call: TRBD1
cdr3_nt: TGTGCCAGCAGCCTCGGACAGGGTTCTAATGAAAAACTGTTTTTT
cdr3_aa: CASSLGQGSNEKLFF

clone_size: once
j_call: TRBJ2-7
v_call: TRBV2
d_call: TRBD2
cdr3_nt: TGTGCCAGCAGGGAAAACGGGGGGAGCTCCTACGAGCAGTACTTC
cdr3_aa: CASRENGGSSYEQYF

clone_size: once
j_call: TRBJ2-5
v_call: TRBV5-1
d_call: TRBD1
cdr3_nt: TGCGCCAGCAGCTTGGCCGGGACAGGGGAATTCGAGACCCAGTACTTC
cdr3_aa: CASSLAGTGEFETQYF

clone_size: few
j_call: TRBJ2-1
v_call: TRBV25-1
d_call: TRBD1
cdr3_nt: TGTGCCAGCAGTGAAACGACAGGGGGGATATACAATGAGCAGTTCTTC
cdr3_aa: CASSETTGGIYNEQFF

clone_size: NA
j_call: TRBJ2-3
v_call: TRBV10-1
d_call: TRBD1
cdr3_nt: TGCGCCAGCAGCGACAGGGAATCCACAGATACGCAGTATTTT
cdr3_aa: CASSDRESTDTQYF

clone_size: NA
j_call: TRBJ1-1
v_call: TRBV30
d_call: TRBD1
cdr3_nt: TGTGCCTGGAGTGGGGACAGGGGAACTGAAGCTTTCTTT
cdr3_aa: CAWSGDRGTEAFF

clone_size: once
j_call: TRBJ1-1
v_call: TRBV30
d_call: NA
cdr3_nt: TGTGCCTGGAGTGTACGGGACATTGGAGCTTTCTTT
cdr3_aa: CAWSVRDIGAFF